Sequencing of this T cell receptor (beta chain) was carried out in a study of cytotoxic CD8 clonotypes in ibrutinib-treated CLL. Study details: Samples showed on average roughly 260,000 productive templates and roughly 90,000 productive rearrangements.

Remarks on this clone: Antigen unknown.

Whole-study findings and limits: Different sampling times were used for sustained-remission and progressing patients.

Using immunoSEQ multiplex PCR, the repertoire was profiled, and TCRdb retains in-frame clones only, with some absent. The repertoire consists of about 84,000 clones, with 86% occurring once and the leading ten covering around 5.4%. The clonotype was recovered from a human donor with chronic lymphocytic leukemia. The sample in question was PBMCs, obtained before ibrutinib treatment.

In DNA form, the CDR3 reads TGTGCCAGCAGCCGTGGGGGTGGAGGCTACGAGCAGTACTTC. This codes for CASSRGGGGYEQYF. The chain is built from TRBV7-9 and TRBJ2-7, with D perhaps matching TRBD1 or TRBD2 (5 bases each). With 5 bases removed from V and 3 bases from J, the gap between germline ends came to 14 bases. Germline V gene data show CDR1 as SEHNR and CDR2 as FQNEAQ (reference sequence). CDR3 length: 14 residues.